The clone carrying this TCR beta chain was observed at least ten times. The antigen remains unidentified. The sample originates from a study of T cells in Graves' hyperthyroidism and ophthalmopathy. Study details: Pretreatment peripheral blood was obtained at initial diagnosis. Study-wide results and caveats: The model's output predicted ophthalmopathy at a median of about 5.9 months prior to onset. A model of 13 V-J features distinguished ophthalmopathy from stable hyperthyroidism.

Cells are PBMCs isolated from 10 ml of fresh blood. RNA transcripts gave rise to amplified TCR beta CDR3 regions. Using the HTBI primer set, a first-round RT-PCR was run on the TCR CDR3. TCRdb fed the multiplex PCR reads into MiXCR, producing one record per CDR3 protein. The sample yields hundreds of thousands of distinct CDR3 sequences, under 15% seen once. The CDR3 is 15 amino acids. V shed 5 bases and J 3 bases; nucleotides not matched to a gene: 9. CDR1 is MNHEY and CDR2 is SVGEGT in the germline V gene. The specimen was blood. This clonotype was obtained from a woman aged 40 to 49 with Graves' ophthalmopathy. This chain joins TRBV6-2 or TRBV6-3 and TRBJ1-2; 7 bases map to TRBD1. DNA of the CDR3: TGTGCCAGCAGTAGAGATTCGGGACAGTACTATGGCTACACCTTC. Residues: CASSRDSGQYYGYTF.